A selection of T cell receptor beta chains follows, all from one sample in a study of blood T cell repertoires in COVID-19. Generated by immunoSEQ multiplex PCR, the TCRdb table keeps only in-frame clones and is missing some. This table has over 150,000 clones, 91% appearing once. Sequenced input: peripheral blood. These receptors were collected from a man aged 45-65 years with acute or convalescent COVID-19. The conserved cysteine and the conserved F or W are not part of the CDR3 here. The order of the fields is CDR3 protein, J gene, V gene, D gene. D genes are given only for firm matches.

cdr3_aa: ASSWATGGDGYT
j_call: TRBJ1-2
v_call: TRBV7-9
d_call: TRBD1

cdr3_aa: ASTVGLAGANEQF
j_call: TRBJ2-1
v_call: TRBV7-2
d_call: TRBD2

cdr3_aa: ASRHRDGAVYNEQF
j_call: TRBJ2-1
v_call: TRBV27
d_call: NA

cdr3_aa: ASTWGVGETQY
j_call: TRBJ2-5
v_call: TRBV7-2
d_call: NA

cdr3_aa: ASSFSGEGAQY
j_call: TRBJ2-5
v_call: TRBV28
d_call: NA

cdr3_aa: ASIPGGRTYEQY
j_call: TRBJ2-7
v_call: TRBV27
d_call: NA

cdr3_aa: ASSLVLAGELF
j_call: TRBJ2-2
v_call: TRBV7-2
d_call: NA

cdr3_aa: ASSIVGQGSLADTQY
j_call: TRBJ2-3
v_call: TRBV19
d_call: TRBD1

cdr3_aa: SAIQGQGYT
j_call: TRBJ1-2
v_call: TRBV20-1
d_call: NA

cdr3_aa: ASSVATGGVETQY
j_call: TRBJ2-5
v_call: TRBV9
d_call: TRBD1

cdr3_aa: ASSQGTGGHNEQF
j_call: TRBJ2-1
v_call: TRBV4-3
d_call: NA

cdr3_aa: ASSEGQGAGGYT
j_call: TRBJ1-2
v_call: TRBV10-2
d_call: TRBD1

cdr3_aa: ASRRAGTGEPNTIY
j_call: TRBJ1-3
v_call: TRBV27
d_call: TRBD1

cdr3_aa: ASNTGVQTQY
j_call: TRBJ2-5
v_call: TRBV3-1/TRBV3-2
d_call: NA

cdr3_aa: ATSDSGSNNEQF
j_call: TRBJ2-1
v_call: TRBV24-1
d_call: NA

cdr3_aa: AWSPTGGMNTEAF
j_call: TRBJ1-1
v_call: TRBV30
d_call: TRBD1

cdr3_aa: ASSTISTANYGYT
j_call: TRBJ1-2
v_call: TRBV19
d_call: NA

cdr3_aa: ASSSQGARYGYT
j_call: TRBJ1-2
v_call: TRBV19
d_call: TRBD1

cdr3_aa: ASSQVRWGVRTDTQY
j_call: TRBJ2-3
v_call: TRBV3-1/TRBV3-2
d_call: NA

cdr3_aa: SVALRGFSGANVLT
j_call: TRBJ2-6
v_call: TRBV29-1
d_call: NA

cdr3_aa: ASSLVTGGYYGYT
j_call: TRBJ1-2
v_call: TRBV7-2
d_call: TRBD1

cdr3_aa: ASSPREGGTEAF
j_call: TRBJ1-1
v_call: TRBV5-1
d_call: NA

cdr3_aa: AYRKGGFENSPLH
j_call: TRBJ1-6
v_call: TRBV30
d_call: NA

cdr3_aa: ARTWAGTGPNEQF
j_call: TRBJ2-1
v_call: TRBV6-5
d_call: TRBD1

cdr3_aa: ASSHDRGNGQPQH
j_call: TRBJ1-5
v_call: TRBV16
d_call: TRBD1

cdr3_aa: ATSPGGAGTDTQY
j_call: TRBJ2-3
v_call: TRBV24-1
d_call: TRBD1